The rows below give T cell receptor beta chains drawn from one sample of a study of T cell responses to AZD1222 COVID-19 vaccine. Some clones are missing from TCRdb's copy, which holds only in-frame ones; the method was immunoSEQ multiplex PCR. This table holds over 45,000 clones, 80% to 90% found once. The material sequenced was peripheral blood, taken on day 0 of AZD1222 vaccination. The receptors originated from an adult in good health. Both conserved end residues are part of each CDR3. D genes are given only for firm matches. Size is stated for part of the rows, as once, few or many counts, or as a class when the clone is expanded.

clone size	CDR3 length	V gene	J gene	D gene	CDR3 DNA	CDR3 protein
-	14	TRBV28	TRBJ1-2	TRBD1	TGTGCCAGCAGATACGAGGGACAGGTCTATGGCTACACCTTC	CASRYEGQVYGYTF
-	15	TRBV5-1	TRBJ2-5	TRBD2	TGCGCCAGCAGCTTGGAGGTGGGGGGGTCGGAGACCCAGTACTTC	CASSLEVGGSETQYF
-	15	TRBV4-1	TRBJ2-1	TRBD2	TGCGCCAGCAGCCAAGAGCGGACTAGCGGGGGGGCTCGGTTCTTC	CASSQERTSGGARFF
once	15	TRBV5-8	TRBJ2-1	-	TGTGCCAGCACCCTCGGGCAGAACTCCTACAATGAGCAGTTCTTC	CASTLGQNSYNEQFF
few	14	TRBV10-3	TRBJ1-5	-	TGTGCCATCAAAGTTAGGCCGAGCAATCAGCCCCAGCATTTT	CAIKVRPSNQPQHF
-	14	TRBV5-1	TRBJ2-7	TRBD1	TGCGCCAGCAGCTTGGGAGGACAGGGCTACGAGCAGTACTTC	CASSLGGQGYEQYF
once	15	TRBV6-5	TRBJ1-2	-	TGTGCCAGCAGTATTGGACAGACTACAAACTATGGCTACACCTTC	CASSIGQTTNYGYTF
-	12	TRBV6-5	TRBJ1-1	-	TGTGCCAGCAGGACCCTTGGCACTGAAGCTTTCTTT	CASRTLGTEAFF
-	14	TRBV28	TRBJ1-2	-	TGTGCCAGCAGTTCATACACTGATTTCTATGGCTACACCTTC	CASSSYTDFYGYTF
-	17	TRBV28	TRBJ1-3	TRBD1	TGTGCCAGCAGTTTATCGGGACAGGGTTACTCTGGAAACACCATATATTTT	CASSLSGQGYSGNTIYF
-	13	TRBV11-1	TRBJ2-7	TRBD1	TGTGCCAGCAGCCGGGACAGGGTGTACGAGCAGTACTTC	CASSRDRVYEQYF
-	16	TRBV24-1	TRBJ2-1	-	TGTGCCACCAGTGATGTGAAAGTAGGGGGGTACAATGAGCAGTTCTTC	CATSDVKVGGYNEQFF
-	15	TRBV5-1	TRBJ2-7	-	TGCGCCAGCAGGACCGATGGGGGCTTACCCTACGAGCAGTACTTC	CASRTDGGLPYEQYF
-	11	TRBV7-2	TRBJ1-4	-	TGTGCCAGCAGTCCGGGAGAAAAACTGTTTTTT	CASSPGEKLFF
-	12	TRBV18	TRBJ1-3	TRBD1	TGTGCCAGCTCACCGGACAGGGGTCCCATATATTTT	CASSPDRGPIYF
-	14	TRBV30	TRBJ1-5	-	TGTGCCTGGAGGCCTAGGGGTGGCAATCAGCCCCAGCATTTT	CAWRPRGGNQPQHF
-	14	TRBV19	TRBJ2-7	-	TGTGCCAGTAGTATAGGCCCGTTTCCCTACGAGCAGTACTTC	CASSIGPFPYEQYF
-	18	TRBV28	TRBJ1-5	-	TGTGCCAGCAGTTTATCTCCACCTCCCCTCTGGAGCAATCAGCCCCAGCATTTT	CASSLSPPPLWSNQPQHF
-	13	TRBV6-4	TRBJ1-1	-	TGTGCCAGCAGTGCACGGGGTAACACTGAAGCTTTCTTT	CASSARGNTEAFF
-	14	TRBV19	TRBJ1-1	-	TGTGCCAGTAGTATAAACCGACACCTCACTGAAGCTTTCTTT	CASSINRHLTEAFF
few	13	TRBV28	TRBJ2-7	-	TGTGCCAGCAGTTTTGCGGGCCCCACCCAGCAGTACTTC	CASSFAGPTQQYF
-	12	TRBV5-1	TRBJ1-6	-	TGCGCCAGCAGACAAACTAATTCACCCCTCCACTTT	CASRQTNSPLHF
-	13	TRBV30	TRBJ1-2	-	TGTGCCTGGGCTGCTGGGGGCTACCAAGGCTACACCTTC	CAWAAGGYQGYTF
-	12	TRBV27	TRBJ2-7	TRBD2	TGTGCCAGAGAGGGACTAGCCTACGAGCAGTACTTC	CAREGLAYEQYF
-	14	TRBV19	TRBJ2-5	TRBD2	TGTGCCAGTAGTATAAGCGGGGGCCAAGAGACCCAGTACTTC	CASSISGGQETQYF
-	15	TRBV6-5	TRBJ2-1	-	-	CASSTSRGSYNEQFF
-	17	TRBV5-1	TRBJ2-7	TRBD1	TGCGCCAGCAGCTCCAGGCCGTCGGGACAGGGGACAAACGAGCAGTACTTC	CASSSRPSGQGTNEQYF
-	12	TRBV7-9	TRBJ1-2	-	TGTGCCAGCAATCTGCAGGGGAATGGCTACACCTTC	CASNLQGNGYTF